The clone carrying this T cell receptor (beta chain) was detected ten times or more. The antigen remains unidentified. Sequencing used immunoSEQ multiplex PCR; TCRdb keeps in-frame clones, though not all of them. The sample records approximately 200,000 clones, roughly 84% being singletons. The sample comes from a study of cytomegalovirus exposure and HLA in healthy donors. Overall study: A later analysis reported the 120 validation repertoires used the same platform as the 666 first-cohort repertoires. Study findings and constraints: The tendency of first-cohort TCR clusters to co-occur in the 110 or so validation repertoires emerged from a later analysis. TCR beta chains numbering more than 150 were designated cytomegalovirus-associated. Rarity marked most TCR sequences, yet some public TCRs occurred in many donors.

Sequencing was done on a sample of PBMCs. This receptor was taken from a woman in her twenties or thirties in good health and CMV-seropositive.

The CDR3 region is CASSLQVSIFGELFF. CDR3 nucleotide sequence: TGTGCCAGCAGCTTACAGGTTTCGATTTTCGGGGAGCTGTTTTTT. The chain is built from TRBV11-2 and TRBJ2-2; D ambiguous. Germline CDR1 reads SGHAT; CDR2 reads FQNNGV. Trimming took off 2 bases at V and 7 bases at J, with 14 bases between the two ends. The CDR3 covers 15 residues.